Only a few counts were recorded for the clone carrying this T cell receptor beta chain. Its antigen is not known. The junction had 8 bases not matched to a gene; V was cut back by 4 bases and J by 4 bases. CDR3 length: 16 amino acids. The data belong to a study of response to subunit inactivated influenza vaccine. Study-level results: Researchers suggested that each seasonal influenza vaccination recruits few new T cells.

TCRdb re-derived calls from the RT-PCR reads in MiXCR, one entry per CDR3 protein. In the table there are hundreds of thousands of distinct CDR3 sequences, around 25% of which are singletons. This material consisted of CD4+ T cells sorted from PBMCs, taken around 5 days after vaccination. This sequence originates from a man aged 45 to 65 who received an inactivated influenza vaccine. The chain is built from TRBV12-3 or TRBV12-4 and TRBJ2-1, with 9 bases fitting TRBD1. The chain's CDR3 is CASSWEEGQGYNEQFF. The CDR3 DNA follows: TGTGCCAGCAGTTGGGAGGAGGGACAGGGATACAATGAGCAGTTCTTC.